This T cell receptor (beta chain) was identified during a study of blood T cell repertoires in COVID-19. The CDR3 contains 19 residues. Generated by immunoSEQ multiplex PCR, the TCRdb table keeps only in-frame clones and is missing some. This table has roughly 250,000 clones, roughly 80% appearing once. Sequenced: peripheral blood. The receptor's source is a person between 65 and 80 years old with COVID-19, enrolled during active disease. The chain is built from TRBV21-1 and TRBJ1-5. TRBV21-1 is a listed pseudogene. The CDR3, as DNA: TGTGCCAGCAGCAAACCTAGGCTTGAGGCAGAGTTGGAGGATCAGCCCCAGCATTTT. This encodes CASSKPRLEAELEDQPQHF.